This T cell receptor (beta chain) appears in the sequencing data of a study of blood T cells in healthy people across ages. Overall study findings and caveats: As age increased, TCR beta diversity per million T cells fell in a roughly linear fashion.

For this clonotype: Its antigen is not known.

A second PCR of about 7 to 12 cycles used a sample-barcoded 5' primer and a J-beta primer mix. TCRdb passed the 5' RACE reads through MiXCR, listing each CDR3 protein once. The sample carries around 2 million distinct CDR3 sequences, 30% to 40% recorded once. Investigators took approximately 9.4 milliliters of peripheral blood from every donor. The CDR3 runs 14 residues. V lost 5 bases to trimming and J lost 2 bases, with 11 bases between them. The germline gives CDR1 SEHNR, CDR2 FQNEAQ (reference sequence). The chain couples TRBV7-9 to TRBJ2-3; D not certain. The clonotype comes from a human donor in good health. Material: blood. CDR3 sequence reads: CASSTRRTTDTQYF. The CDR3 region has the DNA TGTGCCAGCAGCACCCGGAGAACCACAGATACGCAGTATTTT.